This TCR beta chain was captured by sequencing in a study of shared clonotypes between healthy human individuals. The table came from immunoSEQ multiplex PCR; TCRdb's copy has only in-frame clones and leaves some out. The sample holds some 900,000 clones; 70% to 85% are singletons and the top ten take over 1.3%. The junction had 13 bases not matched to a gene; V was cut back by 4 bases and J by 11 bases. Germline V gene data show CDR1 as SGHTA and CDR2 as FQGTGA. This CDR3 is 16 amino acids long. The table lists this clone with a few counts. This rearrangement joins TRBV7-3 to TRBJ2-1; TRBD2 matches 11 bases. The sequence derives from a man in his late teens or twenties in good health. What was sequenced was memory CD4+ T cells sorted from blood. As to subset: CD45RA-negative fraction. The DNA of the CDR3 is TGTGCCAGCAGCTCGGGACTAGCGGAGGGTCGGGAAAAGCAGTTCTTC. Amino acids: CASSSGLAEGREKQFF.